These 29 T cell receptor beta chains came from one sample sequenced in a study of T cell responses to AZD1222 COVID-19 vaccine. Clones were sequenced by immunoSEQ multiplex PCR, and TCRdb holds only the in-frame ones, with some missing. Of 60,000 to 100,000 clones listed, about 90% were seen once; the top ten hold roughly 6.8%. The source material was peripheral blood, sampled on day 0 of MenACWY control vaccination. The receptors derive from an adult in good health.

The chain couples TRBV28 to TRBJ1-2; D gene unclear. The length of the CDR3 is 12 residues. V gave up 2 bases and J gave up 4 bases, with 5 bases separating them. The V gene's germline CDR1 is MDHEN and CDR2 SYDVKM. The CDR3: CASSLGSYGYTF. The CDR3 DNA is TGTGCCAGCAGTTTAGGCAGCTATGGCTACACCTTC.

V and J are TRBV29-1 and TRBJ2-1; 13 bases fit TRBD2. The CDR3 covers 15 residues. In germline, CDR1 is SQVTM, CDR2 ANQGSEA. CDR3 sequence reads: CREALGTSGVNEQFF. CDR3 DNA sequence: TGCAGGGAGGCACTCGGGACTAGCGGGGTGAATGAGCAGTTCTTC.

This sequence joins TRBV28 and TRBJ2-5; 12 nucleotides match TRBD2. Per the germline V gene, CDR1 is MDHEN and CDR2 is SYDVKM. With 6 bases clipped from V and 0 bases from J, the junction kept 2 bases outside the gene matches. The CDR3 runs to 15 residues. The CDR3 is CASRRLAGDQETQYF. The CDR3 bases are TGTGCCAGCAGACGACTAGCGGGGGACCAAGAGACCCAGTACTTC.

CDR3 coding DNA: TGTGCCAGCAGTGTGGGGAGCTCCTACGAGCAGTACTTC. This codes for CASSVGSSYEQYF. The V gene is TRBV28, the J gene TRBJ2-7; weak D call: TRBD2 (5 bases). The germline V gene has CDR1 MDHEN and CDR2 SYDVKM. CDR3 length equals 13 residues. V dropped 5 bases and J dropped 0 bases, with 8 bases sitting between them. Full variable domain (rest looked up from reference TRBV28 and TRBJ2-7): DVKVTQSSRYLVKRTGEKVFLECVQDMDHENMFWYRQDPGLGLRLIYFSYDVKMKEKGDIPEGYSVSREKKERFSLILESASTNQTSMYLCASSVGSSYEQYFGPGTRLTVT.

This clone was detected only a few times. The chain has TRBV15 and TRBJ2-1; D is possibly TRBD1 (7 bases). The CDR3 has 14 amino acids. Looked up from germline, CDR1 is LNHNV and CDR2 is YYDKDF (reference sequence). V was cut by 5 bases and J by 7 bases, with 15 bases left in between. The CDR3 region is CATSGGGSGNEQFF. DNA of the CDR3: TGTGCCACCAGCGGAGGGGGCTCGGGAAATGAGCAGTTCTTC.

The rearrangement joins TRBV4-1 to TRBJ2-5, with D possibly matching TRBD1 (6 bases). CDR3 length equals 15 residues. The V gene's germline CDR1 is MGHRA and CDR2 YSYEKL. Trimming removed 3 bases at V and 2 bases at J, with 13 bases between. The CDR3 spells CASSQNRDIQETQYF. In DNA form, the CDR3 reads TGCGCCAGCAGCCAGAACCGGGACATTCAAGAGACCCAGTACTTC.

This clone has a handful of counts. The chain links TRBV5-5 to TRBJ2-4; the match to TRBD2 covers 12 bases. This CDR3 spans 18 amino acids. Germline trimming cut 2 bases from V and 0 bases from J; bases unmatched to any gene: 6. CDR1 SGHKS and CDR2 YYEKEE come from the germline V gene (reference sequence). The CDR3 bases are TGTGCCAGCAGCTTTCGACTAGCGGGGGACTTAGCCAAAAACATTCAGTACTTC. It codes for CASSFRLAGDLAKNIQYF. Drawing the rest from reference TRBV5-5 and TRBJ2-4, the complete variable domain is DAGVTQSPTHLIKTRGQQVTLRCSPISGHKSVSWYQQVLGQGPQFIFQYYEKEERGRGNFPDRFSARQFPNYSSELNVNALLLGDSALYLCASSFRLAGDLAKNIQYFGAGTRLSVL.

CDR3 loop: CASSLIRQETQYF. CDR3 DNA: TGTGCCAGCAGTTTAATCCGGCAAGAGACCCAGTACTTC. The chain is built from TRBV28 and TRBJ2-5; D gene unclear. In germline, CDR1 is MDHEN, CDR2 SYDVKM. The V end was cut by 2 bases, the J end by 2 bases, with 6 bases between. The CDR3 length is 13 residues.

This clone was detected once. The V gene is TRBV28, the J gene TRBJ2-1, with TRBD1 matching over 8 bases. CDR3 length equals 12 residues. Germline assignment: CDR1 MDHEN and CDR2 SYDVKM. Trimming took 5 bases from V and 13 from J; bases not matched to a gene: 7. DNA for the CDR3: TGTGCCAGCAGTCTTCAGCAGGGGGCCCAGTTCTTC. Translation gives CASSLQQGAQFF.

This chain connects TRBV2 to TRBJ1-1, with TRBD1 as a possible D gene (5 bases). The germline gives CDR1 SNHLY, CDR2 FYNNEI. Trimming left V 8 bases short and J 1 base short, with 11 bases between. The CDR3 is made up of 13 amino acids. In nucleotides, the CDR3 is TGTGCCAGCGGATGGGGGGGGAACACTGAAGCTTTCTTT. Translating it yields CASGWGGNTEAFF. Filled out from reference TRBV2 and TRBJ1-1, the complete variable domain reads EPEVTQTPSHQVTQMGQEVILRCVPISNHLYFYWYRQILGQKVEFLVSFYNNEISEKSEIFDDQFSVERPDGSNFTLKIRSTKLEDSAMYFCASGWGGNTEAFFGQGTRLTVV.

This clone was seen only a few times. The rearrangement joins TRBV14 to TRBJ2-5; TRBD2 matches at 11 bases. With 6 bases clipped from V and 5 bases from J, the junction kept 5 bases outside the gene matches. Germline-derived CDR1 and CDR2 are SGHDN and FVKESK. This CDR3 is 14 amino acids long. CDR3 residues: CASRNSGGAETQYF. The CDR3 bases are TGTGCCAGCAGGAATAGCGGGGGGGCTGAGACCCAGTACTTC.

This rearrangement joins TRBV6-5 to TRBJ2-1; D ambiguous. This CDR3 has 16 residues. Trimming took off 4 bases at V and 0 bases at J, with 13 bases between the two ends. CDR1 is MNHEY and CDR2 is SVGAGI in the germline V gene. CDR3 nucleotide sequence: TGTGCCAGCAGTTCCCGACCGCGGAGCTCCTACAATGAGCAGTTCTTC. It yields the protein CASSSRPRSSYNEQFF.

The chain employs TRBV6-6 and TRBJ1-2; 8 nucleotides match TRBD1. This CDR3 is 15 amino acids long. V was clipped by 6 bases and J by 7 bases; unmatched bases: 13. Germline V gene sequence: CDR1 MNHNY, CDR2 SVGAGI (reference sequence). The CDR3 DNA is TGTGCCAGCAGACCAACGGGAGACAGGGGAAGTGGCTACACCTTC. Its translation is CASRPTGDRGSGYTF.

V gene TRBV2 combines with J gene TRBJ1-5, with 7 positions matching TRBD1. The J segment lost 0 bases and the V segment lost 4 bases, leaving 3 bases of the junction unmatched. Per germline, CDR1 SNHLY and CDR2 FYNNEI. The CDR3 extends over 15 amino acids. In nucleotides, the CDR3 is TGTGCCAGCAGTGCACAGGGGTCTAGCAATCAGCCCCAGCATTTT. It is translated as CASSAQGSSNQPQHF.

The rearrangement joins TRBV7-2 to TRBJ1-1; possibly TRBD1 for D (6 bases). CDR3 length: 14 residues. Trimming pared 4 bases from V and 0 bases from J, leaving 9 bases between. Germline assignment: CDR1 SGHTA and CDR2 FQGNSA. As DNA, the CDR3 is TGTGCCAGCAGCTCATCAGGGGTGAACACTGAAGCTTTCTTT. Its protein is CASSSSGVNTEAFF.

The chain combines TRBV6-5 with TRBJ2-7; D gene ambiguous. Germline V gene data show CDR1 as MNHEY and CDR2 as SVGAGI. CDR3 length: 11 amino acids. The germline V and J ends were trimmed by 5 bases and 7 bases, with 9 bases remaining between them. CDR3 in amino acids: CASSHAGEQYF. The CDR3 nucleotides read TGTGCCAGCAGTCACGCTGGTGAGCAGTACTTC.

The V and J genes are TRBV29-1 and TRBJ2-3; TRBD1 aligns across 9 bases. After removal of 7 bases from V and 1 base from J, the junction contained 9 bases not matched to a gene. Germline V gives CDR1 SQVTM, CDR2 ANQGSEA. CDR3 length: 15 amino acids. Written as DNA, the CDR3 is TGCAGCGCACCACATTGGACAGGGGGCACAGATACGCAGTATTTT. The encoded protein is CSAPHWTGGTDTQYF.

This clone was observed a handful of times. The V gene is TRBV7-9, the J gene TRBJ2-7; no clear D. Trimming left V 4 bases short and J 0 bases short, with 4 bases between. In germline, CDR1 is SEHNR, CDR2 FQNEAQ (reference sequence). The CDR3 totals 12 residues. The DNA of the CDR3 is TGTGCCAGCAGCTGGGACTCCTACGAGCAGTACTTC. This codes for CASSWDSYEQYF.

The chain uses TRBV7-2 and TRBJ1-1; D is perhaps TRBD1 (5 bases). The V end lost 3 bases, the J end lost 2 bases, and 13 bases lay between the germline ends. The CDR3 length is 15 residues. Germline loops: CDR1 SGHTA, CDR2 FQGNSA. The CDR3 DNA sequence: TGTGCCAGCAGCTTTTCAGCGGGGGTTAACACTGAAGCTTTCTTT. Translation: CASSFSAGVNTEAFF.

The CDR3: CASRRDRGGIHTGELFF. Written as DNA, the CDR3 is TGTGCCAGCCGTAGGGACAGGGGGGGAATACACACCGGGGAGCTGTTTTTT. V usage is TRBV7-9 and J usage is TRBJ2-2, with 11 bases matching TRBD1. The CDR3 covers 17 residues. Germline V CDR1 and CDR2: SEHNR, FQNEAQ (reference sequence). V lost 8 bases and J lost 3; bases outside the gene matches: 11.

The chain combines TRBV28 with TRBJ2-2; a possible D gene is TRBD1 (6 bases). This CDR3 contains 14 residues. Germline V CDR1 and CDR2: MDHEN, SYDVKM. V was pared by 6 bases and J by 2 bases, with 10 bases between. The CDR3 nucleotides are TGTGCCAGCAGGCTGGGACAAAACACCGGGGAGCTGTTTTTT. Encoded protein: CASRLGQNTGELFF.

CDR3 bases: TGTGCCAGCACCCCAGCGGCGGCGCAGGGGGAGCTGTTTTTT. This codes for CASTPAAAQGELFF. The chain joins TRBV2 to TRBJ2-2; a weak D match, TRBD2 (5 bases). Trimming cost V 7 bases and J 8 bases, with 17 bases left between them. The germline V gene encodes CDR1 SNHLY and CDR2 FYNNEI. The length of the CDR3 is 14 residues.

V and J are TRBV21-1 and TRBJ2-2. TRBV21-1 is given as a pseudogene. The CDR3 totals 16 residues. The CDR3 DNA follows: TGTGCCAGCAGCAAATTTCCCGCCTTAAACACCGGGGAGCTGTTTTTT. The encoded protein is CASSKFPALNTGELFF.

This sequence joins TRBV19 and TRBJ1-5, with 9 bases that match TRBD1. CDR3 length equals 15 residues. The germline V gene has CDR1 LNHDA and CDR2 SQIVND (reference sequence). V lost 3 bases, J lost 6 bases, and 6 bases stayed unmatched. The chain's CDR3 is CASSMGQGSRQPQHF. In DNA form, the CDR3 reads TGTGCCAGTAGTATGGGACAGGGCAGTCGTCAGCCCCAGCATTTT.

This rearrangement joins TRBV9 to TRBJ2-2; TRBD2 aligns across 11 bases. Per germline, CDR1 SGDLS and CDR2 YYNGEE. V dropped 5 bases and J dropped 3; count of bases not matched to a gene: 0. The CDR3 extends over 14 amino acids. The CDR3 is CASRGLADTGELFF. Written as DNA, the CDR3 is TGTGCCAGCAGGGGACTAGCGGACACCGGGGAGCTGTTTTTT.

The V and J genes are TRBV18 and TRBJ1-5; 10 bases fit TRBD1. CDR1 is KGHSH, CDR2 LQKENI, per germline. The CDR3 length is 15 residues. The V segment lost 3 bases and the J segment 7 bases; nucleotides outside the gene matches: 6. The CDR3 loop reads CASSPGQGTGQPQHF. CDR3 bases: TGTGCCAGCTCACCGGGACAGGGGACCGGGCAGCCCCAGCATTTT. The whole variable domain, filled in from reference TRBV18 and TRBJ1-5, reads NAGVMQNPRHLVRRRGQEARLRCSPMKGHSHVYWYRQLPEEGLKFMVYLQKENIIDESGMPKERFSAEFPKEGPSILRIQQVVRGDSAAYFCASSPGQGTGQPQHFGDGTRLSIL.

V and J are TRBV6-2 or TRBV6-3 and TRBJ2-3, with D uncertain. The CDR3 is 16 residues long. V lost 1 base and J 6 bases, leaving 17 bases between the germline ends. Looked up from germline, CDR1 is MNHEY and CDR2 is SVGEGT. The CDR3 nucleotides read TGTGCCAGCAGTTACTGGCCTGGGATTACTGCTGATACGCAGTATTTT. This encodes CASSYWPGITADTQYF.

This chain connects TRBV2 to TRBJ1-2; 7 bases are shared with TRBD1. The CDR3 is 16 residues long. V was clipped by 2 bases and J by 0 bases; unmatched bases: 6. Germline CDR1 reads SNHLY; CDR2 reads FYNNEI. CDR3 DNA sequence: TGTGCCAGCAGTGAAACAGGGGCCAGTACTAACTATGGCTACACCTTC. It codes for CASSETGASTNYGYTF.

This chain joins TRBV10-3 and TRBJ2-5; 8 nucleotides line up with TRBD2. The germline V gene encodes CDR1 ENHRY and CDR2 SYGVKD. The V segment lost 3 bases and the J segment 5 bases; nucleotides outside the gene matches: 11. This CDR3 has 16 amino acids. CDR3 amino acids: CAISDARAGAGETQYF. DNA for the CDR3: TGTGCCATCAGTGATGCTCGAGCGGGGGCTGGGGAGACCCAGTACTTC.